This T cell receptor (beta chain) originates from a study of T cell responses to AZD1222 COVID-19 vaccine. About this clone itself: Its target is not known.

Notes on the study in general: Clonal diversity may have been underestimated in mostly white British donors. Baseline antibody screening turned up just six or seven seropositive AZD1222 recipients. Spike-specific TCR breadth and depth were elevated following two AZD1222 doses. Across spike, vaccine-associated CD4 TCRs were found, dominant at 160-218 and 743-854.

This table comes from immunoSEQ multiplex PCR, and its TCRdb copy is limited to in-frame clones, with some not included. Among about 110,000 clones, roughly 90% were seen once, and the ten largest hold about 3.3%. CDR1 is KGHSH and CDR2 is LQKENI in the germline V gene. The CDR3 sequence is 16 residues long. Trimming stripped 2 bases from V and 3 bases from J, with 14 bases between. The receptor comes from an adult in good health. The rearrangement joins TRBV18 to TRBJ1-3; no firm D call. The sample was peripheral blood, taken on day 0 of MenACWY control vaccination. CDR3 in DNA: TGTGCCAGCTCACCAGAATCGTTACCTAATGGAAACACCATATATTTT. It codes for CASSPESLPNGNTIYF.